The 27 T cell receptor beta chains below were found in one sample sequenced in a study of T-cell reconstitution after alpha-beta-depleted transplantation in children. Construction of the TCRbeta library involved unique molecular identifiers. In TCRdb, the PCR reads were re-called with MiXCR into one record per CDR3 protein. The table lists hundreds of thousands of distinct CDR3 sequences, approximately 17% of them singletons. The sequences come from PBMCs from the stem cell graft donor, collected from the stem cell graft. These TCRs come from a human donor who donated a stem cell graft to a child with acute myeloid leukemia.

This clonotype was seen many times. The CDR3 loop is CASTYGDTQYF. CDR3 bases: TGTGCCAGTACCTACGGGGATACGCAGTATTTT. The genes are TRBV6-5 and TRBJ2-3, with D unclear. The CDR3 is 11 residues long. From germline, CDR1 is MNHEY and CDR2 SVGAGI. The V and J ends lost 9 bases and 6 bases respectively, with 10 bases between them.

Note on this clonotype: A much larger clonotype is one base distant, so this may be a read error. The V and J genes are TRBV28 and TRBJ2-3; 9 bases match TRBD2. Unmatched junction bases numbered 1, after V lost 3 bases and J lost 0 bases. The CDR3 has 15 amino acids. CDR1 and CDR2 (germline): MDHEN, SYDVKM. In nucleotides, the CDR3 is TGTGCCAGCAGTTTTCTAGCGGGGAGCACAGATACGCAGTATTTT. It codes for CASSFLAGSTDTQYF.

This clonotype was seen only a few times. This chain uses TRBV7-2 with TRBJ2-7, with D perhaps TRBD1 (6 bases). Per the germline V gene, CDR1 is SGHTA and CDR2 is FQGNSA. This CDR3 has 14 residues. V dropped 3 bases and J dropped 2 bases, with 11 bases sitting between them. For the CDR3, the DNA is TGTGCCAGCAGCTTTGGGGGCGGTCCCTACGAGCAGTACTTC. Its protein product is CASSFGGGPYEQYF.

This rearrangement joins TRBV5-1 to TRBJ1-1; D possibly corresponds to TRBD1 (6 bases). CDR3 length: 13 amino acids. Germline values: CDR1 SGHRS, CDR2 YFSETQ. Trimming left V 7 bases short and J 6 bases short, with 16 bases between. The CDR3 protein is CASRQDRSPEAFF. CDR3 in DNA: TGCGCCAGCCGCCAGGACAGATCACCTGAAGCTTTCTTT.

This clonotype was seen repeatedly, ten times or more. The chain links TRBV20-1 to TRBJ1-5, with TRBD1 matching 10 bases. Germline V gives CDR1 DFQATT, CDR2 SNEGSKA (reference sequence). The CDR3 loop spans 17 amino acids. The V segment lost 6 bases and the J segment 0 bases; nucleotides outside the gene matches: 11. The CDR3 DNA is TGCAGTGCCCGTTACCGGACAGGGGGGAATAGCAATCAGCCCCAGCATTTT. It translates to CSARYRTGGNSNQPQHF.

This clonotype was seen at least ten times. The CDR3 DNA follows: TGCGCCAGCAGCCAAGTTCAGGCGAACACTGAAGCTTTCTTT. Residues: CASSQVQANTEAFF. The chain uses TRBV4-3 and TRBJ1-1, with D hard to call. Germline CDR1 and CDR2: LGHNA and YSLEER. V was trimmed by 1 base and J by 1 base, leaving 7 bases between them. The CDR3 spans 14 residues.

Regarding this clonotype: A much bigger clone sits one base away, suggesting this may be a read error. The chain has TRBV20-1 and TRBJ2-3, with TRBD2 identical over 13 bases. The germline CDR1 and CDR2 sequences are DFQATT and SNEGSKA (reference sequence). The CDR3 has 14 residues. V was clipped by 6 bases and J by 4 bases; unmatched bases: 4. This CDR3 is CSAWTSGGSDTQYF. The CDR3 DNA follows: TGCAGTGCGTGGACTAGCGGGGGTTCAGATACGCAGTATTTT.

This clonotype was seen a handful of times. DNA for the CDR3: TGCAGTGCCCTGGGGGCGATGAACACTGAAGCTTTCTTT. Its translation is CSALGAMNTEAFF. V gene TRBV20-1 combines with J gene TRBJ1-1, with D possibly being TRBD1 (6 bases). Germline CDR1 is DFQATT and CDR2 is SNEGSKA (reference sequence). Trimming removed 6 bases from V and 0 bases from J, with 11 bases in between. This CDR3 spans 13 amino acids.

This clonotype was recorded many times. Sequence at one end of the junction differs from germline and may be a read error. V gene TRBV5-1 combines with J gene TRBJ2-1; D not resolved. Germline-derived CDR1 and CDR2 are SGHRS and YFSETQ. The CDR3 loop spans 12 amino acids. DNA for the CDR3: TGTGCCAGCAGCTTGCTAGACAATGAGCAGTTCTTC. Encoded protein: CASSLLDNEQFF. Based on the CDR3 plus reference TRBV5-1 and TRBJ2-1, the full variable domain is KAGVTQTPRYLIKTRGQQVTLSCSPISGHRSVSWYQQTPGQGLQFLFEYFSETQRNKGNFPGRFSGRQFSNSRSEMNVSTLELGDSALYLCASSLLDNEQFFGPGTRLTVL.

The CDR3 coding sequence is TGTGCCAGCAGTTTCCATCGGGGGGCGGAAGGTTTGACCCCTGAAGCTTTCTTT. This codes for CASSFHRGAEGLTPEAFF. The genes are TRBV27 and TRBJ1-1; maybe TRBD1 (6 bases). V was clipped by 3 bases and J by 6 bases, with 26 bases between them. Germline values: CDR1 MNHEY, CDR2 SMNVEV (reference sequence). This CDR3 has 18 residues.

This clonotype has more than one count but fewer than ten. The V call is TRBV12-3 or TRBV12-4, the J call TRBJ1-2; D ambiguous. This CDR3 has 14 amino acids. The germline V and J ends were trimmed by 8 bases and 5 bases, with 18 bases remaining between them. This CDR3 reads CASWSQTGKYGYTF. Here the CDR3 DNA reads TGTGCCAGCTGGTCACAGACGGGGAAGTATGGCTACACCTTC.

V is TRBV5-1 and J is TRBJ1-1, with D perhaps matching TRBD1 (6 bases). The CDR3 sequence is 13 residues long. CDR1 and CDR2 (germline): SGHRS, YFSETQ. V was cut by 6 bases and J by 5 bases, with 14 bases left in between. The CDR3 DNA is TGCGCCAGCAATGCAGGGGTTGGGACTGAAGCTTTCTTT. Amino acids: CASNAGVGTEAFF. Using reference TRBV5-1 and TRBJ1-1 for the parts outside the CDR3, the full variable domain is KAGVTQTPRYLIKTRGQQVTLSCSPISGHRSVSWYQQTPGQGLQFLFEYFSETQRNKGNFPGRFSGRQFSNSRSEMNVSTLELGDSALYLCASNAGVGTEAFFGQGTRLTVV.

This clonotype was seen ten or more times. This chain joins TRBV20-1 and TRBJ2-3; 11 nucleotides align to TRBD1. CDR1 is DFQATT and CDR2 is SNEGSKA in the germline V gene (reference sequence). The trim removed 0 bases at V and 3 bases at J, leaving 2 bases unmatched. This CDR3 has 15 amino acids. Written as DNA, the CDR3 is TGCAGTGCTAGAGATGGGACAGGGGGTACAGATACGCAGTATTTT. This codes for CSARDGTGGTDTQYF.

The table lists this clonotype with a few counts. J is TRBJ2-6 and V is TRBV4-3; D gene ambiguous. V was trimmed by 1 base and J by 0 bases, leaving 13 bases between them. The CDR3 runs 18 residues. CDR1 is LGHNA, CDR2 YSLEER, per germline. The CDR3 bases are TGCGCCAGCAGCCAAGTAGGACGGTATAGCTCTGGGGCCAACGTCCTGACTTTC. This codes for CASSQVGRYSSGANVLTF.

A remark on this clonotype: This may stem from a read error, because a much larger clone lies one nucleotide away. J is TRBJ1-1 and V is TRBV5-8; D is ambiguous. CDR3 length equals 13 residues. Looked up from germline, CDR1 is SGHTS and CDR2 is YDEGEE. The CDR3 nucleotides are TGTGCCTGCAGTCGCAACTGGGACACTGAAGCTTTCTTT. It yields the protein CACSRNWDTEAFF. The full variable domain, in which reference TRBV5-8 and TRBJ1-1 provide the parts outside the CDR3, is EAGVTQSPTHLIKTRGQQATLRCSPISGHTSVYWYQQALGLGLQFLLWYDEGEERNRGNFPPRFSGRQFPNYSSELNVNALELEDSALYLCACSRNWDTEAFFGQGTRLTVV.

This clonotype was observed many times. The J gene is TRBJ1-1, the V gene TRBV7-2; D gene ambiguous. The CDR3 runs 12 residues. Looked up from germline, CDR1 is SGHTA and CDR2 is FQGNSA. Trimming took off 4 bases at V and 1 base at J, with 4 bases between the two ends. CDR3 in DNA: TGTGCCAGCAGCTGGAGGAACACTGAAGCTTTCTTT. Its protein product is CASSWRNTEAFF.

This clonotype was detected many times. This chain links TRBV20-1 with TRBJ1-2; D remains unclear. CDR1 and CDR2 from the germline V gene are DFQATT and SNEGSKA (reference sequence). V was trimmed by 6 bases and J by 7 bases, leaving 18 bases between them. The CDR3 has 13 amino acids. The CDR3 DNA reads TGCAGTGCCCTACGGCAGGCAGTCGGTGGCTACACCTTC. Translated: CSALRQAVGGYTF.

The sample holds many counts of this clonotype. V and J are TRBV6-5 and TRBJ2-7; D ambiguous. This CDR3 contains 14 residues. V shed 3 bases and J shed 1 base, with 10 bases lying between them. Germline loops: CDR1 MNHEY, CDR2 SVGAGI. The CDR3 spells CASSYALESYEQYF. In nucleotides, the CDR3 is TGTGCCAGCAGTTATGCTCTGGAGTCCTACGAGCAGTACTTC.

Concerning this clonotype: It may be a read error: a sequence one base away is much more abundant. This rearrangement joins TRBV4-3 to TRBJ2-1, with 9 bases aligning to TRBD2. CDR1 LGHNA and CDR2 YSLEER come from the germline V gene. The length of the CDR3 is 15 residues. CDR3 amino acids: CASRQEAGGPHEQFF. For the CDR3, the DNA is TGCGCCAGCAGGCAAGAGGCGGGGGGGCCTCATGAGCAGTTCTTC.

A few counts support this clonotype. This chain links TRBV20-1 with TRBJ1-5; 9 nucleotides line up with TRBD1. The germline V gene encodes CDR1 DFQATT and CDR2 SNEGSKA (reference sequence). V gave up 6 bases and J gave up 2 bases; unmatched junction bases: 14. This CDR3 spans 17 amino acids. The CDR3: CSAHERRTGAGNQPQHF. The CDR3, as DNA: TGCAGTGCCCACGAACGAAGGACAGGGGCCGGCAATCAGCCCCAGCATTTT.

At least ten counts were recorded for this clonotype. The J gene is TRBJ2-1, the V gene TRBV20-1; the match to TRBD2 covers 14 bases. The CDR3 contains 19 residues. Unmatched junction bases numbered 7, after V lost 0 bases and J lost 0 bases. CDR1 is DFQATT and CDR2 is SNEGSKA in the germline V gene (reference sequence). The CDR3 DNA sequence: TGCAGTGCTAGAGATAGGGGTGGGACTAGCGGGAGCTCCTACAATGAGCAGTTCTTC. It specifies CSARDRGGTSGSSYNEQFF.

This clonotype was found many times. The chain links TRBV20-1 to TRBJ2-7, with D unresolved. The V gene lost 0 bases and the J gene lost 2 bases, with 8 bases spanning the gap. The CDR3 totals 13 residues. Germline V CDR1 and CDR2: DFQATT, SNEGSKA (reference sequence). CDR3 region: CSARDPVAYEQYF. The CDR3 coding sequence is TGCAGTGCTAGAGATCCAGTAGCCTACGAGCAGTACTTC.

This clonotype was detected many times. The gene calls are TRBV20-1 and TRBJ1-1, with D unclear. Germline V gene lookup returns CDR1 DFQATT and CDR2 SNEGSKA (reference sequence). This CDR3 contains 14 residues. Between the trimmed V and J ends, which lost 1 base and 6 bases, there was a span of 15 bases. CDR3 sequence (DNA): TGCAGTGCTAGAGTGGGCTTAATCTTCGCTGAAGCTTTCTTT. Protein: CSARVGLIFAEAFF.

This clonotype was recorded a few times. This CDR3 is missing its conserved last phenylalanine or tryptophan, likely due to a read error. The chain couples TRBV4-3 to TRBJ1-2; no definite D call. The germline V gene encodes CDR1 LGHNA and CDR2 YSLEER. The CDR3 contains 15 residues. Trimming shortened V by 4 bases and J by 0 bases, and 12 bases separated the two germline ends. In DNA, the CDR3 is TGCGCCAGCAGCCTCTGGCCCCAGACTAACTATGGCTACACCTCC. Translated, it gives CASSLWPQTNYGYTS.

The table lists this clonotype with a few counts. V gene TRBV12-3 or TRBV12-4 combines with J gene TRBJ1-5; no clear D gene. There are 12 residues in the CDR3. Trimming left V 6 bases short and J 5 bases short, with 8 bases between. The CDR3 nucleotides read TGTGCCAGCAGATCAGACGATCAGCCCCAGCATTTT. Its translation is CASRSDDQPQHF.

Many counts were recorded for this clonotype. The chain uses TRBV20-1 and TRBJ2-1, with D possibly being TRBD2 (5 bases). Germline loops: CDR1 DFQATT, CDR2 SNEGSKA (reference sequence). CDR3 length equals 15 residues. Trimming removed 0 bases at V and 12 bases at J, with 21 bases between. CDR3 region: CSARDAIGLAARQFF. The CDR3, as DNA: TGCAGTGCTAGAGATGCGATTGGGCTAGCCGCCCGGCAGTTCTTC.

The rearrangement links TRBV15 to TRBJ2-3; 7 nucleotides match TRBD2. The CDR3 spans 16 residues. With V trimmed by 1 base and J by 7 bases, 11 bases remained unmatched. Germline V lookup: CDR1 LNHNV, CDR2 YYDKDF (reference sequence). CDR3 DNA: TGTGCCACCAGCAGAGTAAGCGGGGCTAGCACGTATACGCAGTATTTT. Protein product: CATSRVSGASTYTQYF.